This T cell receptor (beta chain) was found in a study of blood T cell repertoires in COVID-19. Clones were read by immunoSEQ multiplex PCR, and TCRdb kept only the in-frame ones, dropping some. The repertoire holds around 120,000 clones, with 70% to 90% as singletons. Germline V gene sequence: CDR1 SGHDN, CDR2 FVKESK. V shed 8 bases and J 4 bases; nucleotides not matched to a gene: 19. This CDR3 has 18 amino acids. This chain links TRBV14 with TRBJ2-3; 9 positions match TRBD2. This receptor was identified in a man aged 25-45 years with acute or convalescent COVID-19. The specimen was peripheral blood. The CDR3 here is CASAGSLAGPAWADTQYF. Here the CDR3 DNA reads TGTGCCAGCGCAGGGTCCCTAGCGGGACCCGCGTGGGCAGATACGCAGTATTTT.